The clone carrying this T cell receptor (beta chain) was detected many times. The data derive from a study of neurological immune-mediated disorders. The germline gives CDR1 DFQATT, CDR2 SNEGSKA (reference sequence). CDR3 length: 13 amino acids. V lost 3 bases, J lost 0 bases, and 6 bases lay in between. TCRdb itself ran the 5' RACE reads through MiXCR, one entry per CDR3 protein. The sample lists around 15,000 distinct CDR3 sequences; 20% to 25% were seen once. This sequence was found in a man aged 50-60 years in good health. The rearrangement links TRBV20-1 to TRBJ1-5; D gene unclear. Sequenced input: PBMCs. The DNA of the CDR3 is TGCAGTGCTAGGGGCGGTAGCAATCAGCCCCAGCATTTT. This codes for CSARGGSNQPQHF.